This TCR beta chain was recovered during a study of glioma-infiltrating T cells. TCR alpha and beta CDR3 regions were amplified from RNA using iRepertoire nested multiplex PCR. A single record per CDR3 protein comes from TCRdb applying MiXCR to the multiplex PCR reads. The sample records some 180,000 distinct CDR3 sequences, 25% to 35% being singletons. Findings and caveats of the study: Tissue-blood divergence was below expectation in non-neoplastic patients, above in gliomas.

Many counts were recorded for this clonotype. Its antigen is not known. Trimming took off 2 bases at V and 5 bases at J, with 10 bases between the two ends. CDR1 MNHEY and CDR2 SVGEGT come from the germline V gene. There are 14 residues in the CDR3. Sequencing was carried out using glioma tissue, nonneoplastic brain tissue, or PBMCs (not recorded which). This chain connects TRBV6-2 or TRBV6-3 to TRBJ2-1; no definite D call. This sequence originates from a human donor with low-grade glioma or glioblastoma, undergoing nonglioma brain surgery, or in good health (not recorded which). CDR3 in amino acids: CASSYRGDNNEQFF. In DNA, the CDR3 is TGTGCCAGCAGTTACCGCGGAGATAACAATGAGCAGTTCTTC.